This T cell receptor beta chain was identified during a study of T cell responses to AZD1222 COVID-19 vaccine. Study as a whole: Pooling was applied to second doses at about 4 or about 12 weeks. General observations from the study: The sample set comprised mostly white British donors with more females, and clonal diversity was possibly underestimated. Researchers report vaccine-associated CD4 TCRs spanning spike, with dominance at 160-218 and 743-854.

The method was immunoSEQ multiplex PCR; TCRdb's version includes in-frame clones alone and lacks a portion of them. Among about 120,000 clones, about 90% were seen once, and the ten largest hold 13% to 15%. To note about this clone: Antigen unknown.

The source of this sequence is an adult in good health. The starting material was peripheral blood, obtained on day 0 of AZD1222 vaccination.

This CDR3 is CAISEWKRISSGNTIYF. The CDR3, as DNA: TGTGCCATCAGTGAGTGGAAGAGGATTTCAAGTGGAAACACCATATATTTT. This chain links TRBV10-3 with TRBJ1-3; unclear D gene. The CDR3 extends over 17 amino acids. Trimming cost V 1 base and J 3 bases, with 16 bases left between them. In germline, CDR1 is ENHRY, CDR2 SYGVKD.